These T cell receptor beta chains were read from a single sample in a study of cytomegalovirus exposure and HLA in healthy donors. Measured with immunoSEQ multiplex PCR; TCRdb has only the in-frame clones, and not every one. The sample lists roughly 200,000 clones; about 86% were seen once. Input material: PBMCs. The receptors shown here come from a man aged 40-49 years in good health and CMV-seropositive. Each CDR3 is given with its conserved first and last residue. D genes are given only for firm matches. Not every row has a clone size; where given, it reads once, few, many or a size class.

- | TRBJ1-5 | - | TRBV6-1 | TGTGCCAGCAGTGAAGCGAGGCACGACTATCAGCCCCAGCATTTT | CASSEARHDYQPQHF
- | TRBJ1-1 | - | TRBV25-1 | TGTGCCAGCATCCCGATCGGACACCAGAACACTGAAGCTTTCTTT | CASIPIGHQNTEAFF
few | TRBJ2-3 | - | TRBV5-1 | TGCGCCAGCCTCTCGAGCACAGATACGCAGTATTTT | CASLSSTDTQYF
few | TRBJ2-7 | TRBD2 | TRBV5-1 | TGCGCCAGCAGCCGCAGCGGGAGGCTATACGAGCAGTACTTC | CASSRSGRLYEQYF
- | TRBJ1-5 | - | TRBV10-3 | TGTGCCATCTCCGGACAGAATCAGCCCCAGCATTTT | CAISGQNQPQHF
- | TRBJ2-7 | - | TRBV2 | TGTGCCAGCAGAGCAATCCGATACGAGCAGTACTTC | CASRAIRYEQYF
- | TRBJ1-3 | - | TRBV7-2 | TGTGCCAGCAGTCTAGCAGGGACTACTGGAAACACCATATATTTT | CASSLAGTTGNTIYF
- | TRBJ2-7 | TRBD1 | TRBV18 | TGTGCCAGCTCACCGTTAGACAGGGACGAGCAGTACTTC | CASSPLDRDEQYF
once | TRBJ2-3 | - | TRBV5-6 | TGTGCCAGCAGCGACTGGGACTCCGGGCGAGATACGCAGTATTTT | CASSDWDSGRDTQYF
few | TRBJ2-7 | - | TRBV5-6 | TGTGCCAGCAGCTTGGAGGAGAGTCCTGAGTACTTC | CASSLEESPEYF